These 7 T cell receptor beta chains were all obtained from the same sample, sequenced in a study of T cells in localized non-small cell lung cancer. Produced via immunoSEQ multiplex PCR; TCRdb's table is partial and in-frame only. The sample includes approximately 60,000 clones, roughly 88% of them seen just once. The sample here was peripheral blood, taken before any cancer treatment. These TCRs come from a woman aged 35 to 70 with stage I lung adenocarcinoma.

This chain connects TRBV6-6 to TRBJ2-3; perhaps TRBD2 as D (5 bases). This CDR3 has 13 amino acids. V was cut by 8 bases and J by 0 bases, with 9 bases left in between. Germline V gene sequence: CDR1 MNHNY, CDR2 SVGAGI (reference sequence). The CDR3 region has the DNA TGTGCCAGCCTTGGGGAGAGCACAGATACGCAGTATTTT. Protein product: CASLGESTDTQYF.

The chain uses TRBV4-1 and TRBJ1-2; D ambiguous. V dropped 0 bases and J dropped 1 base, with 9 bases sitting between them. CDR3 length: 15 residues. Germline V gene lookup returns CDR1 MGHRA and CDR2 YSYEKL. The chain's CDR3 is CASSQDRGYNYGYTF. The CDR3 coding sequence is TGCGCCAGCAGCCAAGATCGGGGATATAACTATGGCTACACCTTC.

The genes are TRBV19 and TRBJ1-2; a possible D gene is TRBD1 (5 bases). Germline V lookup: CDR1 LNHDA, CDR2 SQIVND (reference sequence). The CDR3 loop spans 14 amino acids. Trimming left V 6 bases short and J 8 bases short, with 19 bases between. The DNA of the CDR3 is TGTGCCAGTAGCTCGGGAGGGGCCCTAAGCGGCTACACCTTC. Translation gives CASSSGGALSGYTF.

The rearrangement links TRBV6-5 to TRBJ1-2, with D hard to call. Trimming shortened V by 5 bases and J by 4 bases, and 11 bases separated the two germline ends. The germline gives CDR1 MNHEY, CDR2 SVGAGI. The CDR3 runs to 13 residues. CDR3 sequence: CASSVAELYGYTF. The CDR3 coding sequence is TGTGCCAGCAGTGTCGCAGAGCTCTATGGCTACACCTTC.

CDR3 sequence: CASSSGTDRAYGYTF. The CDR3 DNA is TGTGCCAGCAGCAGCGGGACTGATCGTGCCTATGGCTACACCTTC. V usage is TRBV7-9 and J usage is TRBJ1-2; weak D call: TRBD1 (5 bases). The CDR3 covers 15 residues. Germline loops: CDR1 SEHNR, CDR2 FQNEAQ (reference sequence). V was clipped by 5 bases and J by 4 bases, with 17 bases between them.

CDR3 bases: TGTGCCAGCAGCCGAGGGGAGGGGACGTATCAGCCCCAGCATTTT. It specifies CASSRGEGTYQPQHF. The V call is TRBV7-9, the J call TRBJ1-5, with D possibly TRBD1 on 5 matching bases. Germline V gene sequence: CDR1 SEHNR, CDR2 FQNEAQ (reference sequence). V dropped 5 bases and J dropped 5 bases, with 16 bases sitting between them. The CDR3 length is 15 residues.

The V call is TRBV6-1, the J call TRBJ2-7, with a weak D call TRBD1 (5 bases). This CDR3 has 14 residues. Trimming stripped 5 bases from V and 5 bases from J, with 16 bases between. The germline V gene has CDR1 MNHNS and CDR2 SASEGT. The CDR3 sequence: CASSKGESVHEQYF. The DNA for the CDR3 is TGTGCCAGCAGTAAAGGGGAATCTGTTCACGAGCAGTACTTC.